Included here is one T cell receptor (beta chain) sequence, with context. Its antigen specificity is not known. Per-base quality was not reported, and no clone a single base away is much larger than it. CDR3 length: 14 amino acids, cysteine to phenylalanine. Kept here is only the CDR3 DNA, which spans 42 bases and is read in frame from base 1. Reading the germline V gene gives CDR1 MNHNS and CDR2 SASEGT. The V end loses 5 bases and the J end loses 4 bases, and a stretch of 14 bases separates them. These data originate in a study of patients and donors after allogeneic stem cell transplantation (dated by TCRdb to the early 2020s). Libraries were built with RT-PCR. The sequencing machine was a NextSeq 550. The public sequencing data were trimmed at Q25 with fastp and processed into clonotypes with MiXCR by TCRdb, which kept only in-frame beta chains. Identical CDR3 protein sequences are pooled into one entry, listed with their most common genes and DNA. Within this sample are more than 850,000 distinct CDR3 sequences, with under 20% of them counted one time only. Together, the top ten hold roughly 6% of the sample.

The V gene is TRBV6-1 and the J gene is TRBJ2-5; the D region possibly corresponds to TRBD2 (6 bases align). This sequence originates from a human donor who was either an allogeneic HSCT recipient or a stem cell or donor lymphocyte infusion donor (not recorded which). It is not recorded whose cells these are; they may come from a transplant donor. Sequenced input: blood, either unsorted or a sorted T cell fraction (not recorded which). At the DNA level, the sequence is TGTGCCAGCAGTACGGGAGTAAACCCAGAGACCCAGTACTTC. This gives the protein CASSTGVNPETQYF.